The clone carrying this T cell receptor beta chain occurred many times. Its antigen is undetermined. These data are taken from a study of T cells in Graves' hyperthyroidism and ophthalmopathy. Study findings and constraints: Most expanded thyroid clonotypes above 0.001 recurred in blood.

Clinical Activity Scores of at least 3, NOSPECS grades of at least 4 and durations under 3 months characterized ophthalmopathy patients. Diagnostic decisions used clinical symptoms, serum thyroxine and TRAb, thyroid ultrasound and orbital computed tomography. RNA transcripts gave rise to amplified TCR beta CDR3 regions. A first-round RT-PCR of the TCR CDR3 used the HTBI primer set. TCRdb used MiXCR to reprocess the multiplex PCR reads, holding one entry per CDR3 protein. The sample lists 400,000 or so distinct CDR3 sequences; 12% to 15% were seen once. Material for sequencing was blood. The receptor was derived from a woman aged 60-70 years with Graves' ophthalmopathy.

This chain's CDR3 is CAWSSGFSYEQYF. CDR3 nucleotides: TGTGCCTGGAGTAGCGGGTTCTCCTACGAGCAGTACTTC. V usage is TRBV30 and J usage is TRBJ2-7; D possibly corresponds to TRBD2 (6 bases). Between the trimmed V and J ends, which lost 2 bases and 0 bases, there was a span of 8 bases. The CDR3 loop spans 13 amino acids. Germline-derived CDR1 and CDR2 are GTSNPN and SVGIG (reference sequence).